This is a list of T cell receptor beta chains from one sample in a study of spatial heterogeneity in lung cancer. TCRdb passed the 5' RACE reads through MiXCR, listing each CDR3 protein once. The table lists tens of thousands of distinct CDR3 sequences, 3.5% to 5.5% of them singletons. Specimen: PBMCs, collected at surgery. The receptor set was obtained from a male donor with early-stage non-small cell lung cancer. The CDR3 runs from the conserved cysteine through the conserved F or W.

V,J,CDR3
TRBV9,TRBJ2-3,CASSVSRTSGSTDTQYF
TRBV7-2,TRBJ1-5,CASTRDGGREQPQHF
TRBV7-2,TRBJ1-1,CASSLGRNTEAFF
TRBV5-1,TRBJ2-2,CASSLVGQIDIRTGELFF
TRBV7-2,TRBJ2-1,CASSSHPGGGQFF
TRBV5-1,TRBJ1-1,CASSLDGGRRAFF
TRBV13,TRBJ2-7,CASRLRGRIYEQYF
TRBV29-1,TRBJ1-3,CSVGPGHTGNTIYF
TRBV9,TRBJ2-3,CASSVEVGGPDTQYF
TRBV20-1,TRBJ2-5,CSARDPRGLAGETQYF
TRBV20-1,TRBJ2-5,CSAYRLDRYQETQYF
TRBV20-1,TRBJ1-5,CSASLQGYQPQHF
TRBV19,TRBJ1-5,CASALGQGDGKPQHF
TRBV28,TRBJ2-5,CASSRPQETQYF
TRBV29-1,TRBJ1-2,CSVAVSNYGYTF
TRBV28,TRBJ2-1,CASSLGGQGYEQFF
TRBV7-6,TRBJ1-1,CASSPNLQGNTEAFF
TRBV29-1,TRBJ2-7,CSVVTGTGRAYEQYF
TRBV24-1,TRBJ2-1,CATRKSSNNEQFF
TRBV27,TRBJ1-2,CASSPHDSNYGYTF
TRBV5-6,TRBJ1-5,CASSRGESQPQHF
TRBV9,TRBJ1-5,CASSVSINQPQHF
TRBV20-1,TRBJ2-7,CSARDLPGLADPYEQYF
TRBV5-1,TRBJ1-4,CASSIRGRERNEKLFF
TRBV7-9,TRBJ2-5,CASSFSGGGKETQYF
TRBV20-1,TRBJ2-7,CSGKGRFYEQYF
TRBV12-3/TRBV12-4,TRBJ2-7,CASGRKPGGPYEQYF
TRBV11-2,TRBJ2-5,CASSLGTAGGVETQYF
TRBV5-1,TRBJ2-3,CASSSWDLTDTQYF
TRBV15,TRBJ2-1,CATSRDIGPLAGTEQFF
TRBV7-9,TRBJ2-6,CASGPSGGSGANVLTF
TRBV6-2/TRBV6-3,TRBJ2-2,CASSFWTSGSTGELFF
TRBV2,TRBJ1-1,CASRKQGPTLTEAFF
TRBV30,TRBJ1-3,CAWGKLGASGNTIYF
TRBV19,TRBJ2-1,CASRERENRRDEQFF
TRBV28,TRBJ1-3,CASRPQVGTASISGNTIYF
TRBV20-1,TRBJ1-6,CSARPLRGPPNSPLHF
TRBV7-2,TRBJ2-7,CASSLGGTAGNEQYF
TRBV7-9,TRBJ2-7,CASSYRSWGADSYEQYF
TRBV7-2,TRBJ2-5,CASSLGGVAGVMKTQYF
TRBV18,TRBJ2-7,CASSPRETRSKPYEQYF
TRBV20-1,TRBJ2-1,CSAREILNEQFF
TRBV7-9,TRBJ2-7,CASSLVGDTAYEQYF
TRBV7-7,TRBJ2-5,CASSHGLAGGYETQYF
TRBV27,TRBJ2-3,CATRASGSLYTQYF
TRBV27,TRBJ2-7,CASSRGRPYEQYF
TRBV29-1,TRBJ2-3,CSIRTALPGDTQYF